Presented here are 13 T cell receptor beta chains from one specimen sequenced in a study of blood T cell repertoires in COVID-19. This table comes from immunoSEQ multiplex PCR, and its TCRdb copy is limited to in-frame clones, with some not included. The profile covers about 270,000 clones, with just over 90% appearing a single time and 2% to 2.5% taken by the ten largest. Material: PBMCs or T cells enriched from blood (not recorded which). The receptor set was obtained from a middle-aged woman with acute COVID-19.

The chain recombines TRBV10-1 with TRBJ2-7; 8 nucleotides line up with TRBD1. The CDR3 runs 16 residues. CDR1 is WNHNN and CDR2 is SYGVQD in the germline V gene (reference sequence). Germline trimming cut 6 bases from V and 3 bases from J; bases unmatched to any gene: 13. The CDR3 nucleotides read TGCGCCAGCAGCGAAAGGACAGGGAGCTGGCTCTACGAGCAGTACTTC. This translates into CASSERTGSWLYEQYF.

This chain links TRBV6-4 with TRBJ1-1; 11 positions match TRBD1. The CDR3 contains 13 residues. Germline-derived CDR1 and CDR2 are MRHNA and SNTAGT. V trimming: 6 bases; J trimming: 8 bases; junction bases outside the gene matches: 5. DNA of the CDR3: TGTGCCAGCAGCGTGGACAGGGGGCTCGAAGCTTTCTTT. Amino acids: CASSVDRGLEAFF.

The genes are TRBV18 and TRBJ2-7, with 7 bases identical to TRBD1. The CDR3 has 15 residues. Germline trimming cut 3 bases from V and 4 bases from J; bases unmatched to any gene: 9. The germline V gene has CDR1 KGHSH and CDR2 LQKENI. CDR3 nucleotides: TGTGCCAGCTCACCCTGGGACAGATCCAGTTACGAGCAGTACTTC. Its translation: CASSPWDRSSYEQYF. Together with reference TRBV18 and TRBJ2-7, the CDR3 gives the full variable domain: NAGVMQNPRHLVRRRGQEARLRCSPMKGHSHVYWYRQLPEEGLKFMVYLQKENIIDESGMPKERFSAEFPKEGPSILRIQQVVRGDSAAYFCASSPWDRSSYEQYFGPGTRLTVT.

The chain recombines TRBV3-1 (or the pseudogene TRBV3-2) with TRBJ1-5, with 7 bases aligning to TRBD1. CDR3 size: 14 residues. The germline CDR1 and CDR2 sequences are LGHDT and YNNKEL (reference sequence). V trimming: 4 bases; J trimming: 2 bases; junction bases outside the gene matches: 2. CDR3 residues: CASSPGTGNQPQHF. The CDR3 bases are TGTGCCAGCAGCCCAGGGACAGGCAATCAGCCCCAGCATTTT.

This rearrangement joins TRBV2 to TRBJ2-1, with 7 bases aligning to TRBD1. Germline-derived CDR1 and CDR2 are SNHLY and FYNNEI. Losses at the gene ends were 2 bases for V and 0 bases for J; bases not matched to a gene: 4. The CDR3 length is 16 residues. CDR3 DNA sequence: TGTGCCAGCAGTGAACCGGGACAGAGCTCCTACAATGAGCAGTTCTTC. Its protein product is CASSEPGQSSYNEQFF.

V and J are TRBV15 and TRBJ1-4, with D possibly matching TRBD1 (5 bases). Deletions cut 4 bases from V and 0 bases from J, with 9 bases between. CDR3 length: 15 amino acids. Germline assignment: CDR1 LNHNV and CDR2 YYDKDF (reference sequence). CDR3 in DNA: TGTGCCACCAGCACCCGCAGGGCAACTAATGAAAAACTGTTTTTT. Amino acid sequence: CATSTRRATNEKLFF.

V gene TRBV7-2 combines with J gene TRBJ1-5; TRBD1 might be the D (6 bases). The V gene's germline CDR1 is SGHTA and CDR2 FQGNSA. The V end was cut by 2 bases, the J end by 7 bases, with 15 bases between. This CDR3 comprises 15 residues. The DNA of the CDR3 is TGTGCCAGCAGCTTATCCGTACAGGGTGGACAGCCCCAGCATTTT. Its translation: CASSLSVQGGQPQHF.

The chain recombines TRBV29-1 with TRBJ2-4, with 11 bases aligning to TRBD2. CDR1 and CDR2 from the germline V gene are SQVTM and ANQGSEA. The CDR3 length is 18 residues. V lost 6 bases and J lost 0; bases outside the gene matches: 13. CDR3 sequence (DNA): TGCAGCGTCGCTGGAGGTAGCGGGAGGGAGCTAGCCAAAAACATTCAGTACTTC. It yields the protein CSVAGGSGRELAKNIQYF.

CDR3 amino acids: CASSQYPTGGYGYTF. The DNA for the CDR3 is TGTGCCAGCAGCCAATACCCGACAGGAGGCTATGGCTACACCTTC. This chain joins TRBV3-1 (or the pseudogene TRBV3-2) and TRBJ1-2, with D tentatively TRBD1 (6 bases). Trimming removed 2 bases from V and 4 bases from J, with 14 bases in between. The CDR3 is 15 amino acids. Germline assignment: CDR1 LGHDT and CDR2 YNNKEL (reference sequence).

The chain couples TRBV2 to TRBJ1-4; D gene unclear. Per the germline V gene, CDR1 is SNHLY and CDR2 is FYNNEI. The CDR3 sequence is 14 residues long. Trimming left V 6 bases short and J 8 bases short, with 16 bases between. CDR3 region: CASRAGLTGEKLFF. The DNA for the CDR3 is TGTGCCAGCAGAGCCGGACTAACTGGAGAAAAACTGTTTTTT.

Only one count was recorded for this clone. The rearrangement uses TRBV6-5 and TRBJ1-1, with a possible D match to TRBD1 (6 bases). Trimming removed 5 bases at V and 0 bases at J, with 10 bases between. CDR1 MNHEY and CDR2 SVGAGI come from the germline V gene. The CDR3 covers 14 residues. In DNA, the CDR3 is TGTGCCAGCAGTAGGACAGCTCTGAACACTGAAGCTTTCTTT. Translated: CASSRTALNTEAFF.

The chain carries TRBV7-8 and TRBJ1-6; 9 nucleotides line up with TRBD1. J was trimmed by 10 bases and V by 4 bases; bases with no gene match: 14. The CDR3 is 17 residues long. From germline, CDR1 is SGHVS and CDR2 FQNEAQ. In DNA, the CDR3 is TGTGCCAGCAGCTCCGGACAGGGGATAATGGTTGGATCACCCCTCCACTTT. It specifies CASSSGQGIMVGSPLHF.

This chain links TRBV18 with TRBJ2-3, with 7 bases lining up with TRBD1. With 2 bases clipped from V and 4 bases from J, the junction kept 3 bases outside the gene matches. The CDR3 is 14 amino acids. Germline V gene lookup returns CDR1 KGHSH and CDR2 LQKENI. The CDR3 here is CASSPGQVSDTQYF. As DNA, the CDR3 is TGTGCCAGCTCACCAGGACAGGTCTCAGATACGCAGTATTTT.